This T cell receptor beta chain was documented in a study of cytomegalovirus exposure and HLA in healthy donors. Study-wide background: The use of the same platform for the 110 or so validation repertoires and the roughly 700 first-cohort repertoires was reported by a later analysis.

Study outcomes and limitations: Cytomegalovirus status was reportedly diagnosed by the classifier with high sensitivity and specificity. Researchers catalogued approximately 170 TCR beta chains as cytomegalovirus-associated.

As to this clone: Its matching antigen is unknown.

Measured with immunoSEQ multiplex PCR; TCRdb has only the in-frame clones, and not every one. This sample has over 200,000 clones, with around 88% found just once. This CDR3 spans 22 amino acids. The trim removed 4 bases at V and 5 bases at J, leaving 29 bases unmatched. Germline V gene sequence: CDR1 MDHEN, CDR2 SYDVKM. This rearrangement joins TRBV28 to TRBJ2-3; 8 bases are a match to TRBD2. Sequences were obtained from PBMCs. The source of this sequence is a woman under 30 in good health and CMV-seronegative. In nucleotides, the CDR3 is TGTGCCAGCAGTTCGCGGCCCTTACCGGGGTCAACTAGCGGCTTAACCGGAGATACGCAGTATTTT. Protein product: CASSSRPLPGSTSGLTGDTQYF.